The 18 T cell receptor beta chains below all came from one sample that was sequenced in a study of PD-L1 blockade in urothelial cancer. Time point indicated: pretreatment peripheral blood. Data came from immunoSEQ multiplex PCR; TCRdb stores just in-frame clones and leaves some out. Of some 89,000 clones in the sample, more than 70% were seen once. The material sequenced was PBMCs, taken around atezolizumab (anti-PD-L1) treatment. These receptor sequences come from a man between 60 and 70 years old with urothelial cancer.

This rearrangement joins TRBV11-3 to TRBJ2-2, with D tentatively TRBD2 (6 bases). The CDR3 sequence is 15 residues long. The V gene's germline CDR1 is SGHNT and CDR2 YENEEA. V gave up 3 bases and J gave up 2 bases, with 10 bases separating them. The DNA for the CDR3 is TGTGCCAGCAGCTTCCGGGGGACCAACACCGGGGAGCTGTTTTTT. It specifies CASSFRGTNTGELFF.

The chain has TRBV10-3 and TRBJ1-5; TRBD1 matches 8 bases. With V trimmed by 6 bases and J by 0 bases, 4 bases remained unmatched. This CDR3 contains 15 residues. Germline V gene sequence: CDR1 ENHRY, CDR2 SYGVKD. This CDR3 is CAIRAQGDSNQPQHF. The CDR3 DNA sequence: TGTGCCATCAGGGCACAGGGGGATAGCAATCAGCCCCAGCATTTT.

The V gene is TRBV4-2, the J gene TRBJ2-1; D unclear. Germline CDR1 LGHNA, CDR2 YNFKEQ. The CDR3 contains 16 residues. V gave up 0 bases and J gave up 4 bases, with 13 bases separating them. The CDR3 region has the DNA TGTGCCAGCAGCCAAGAACTTTTGGTCGGGTACAATGAGCAGTTCTTC. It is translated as CASSQELLVGYNEQFF.

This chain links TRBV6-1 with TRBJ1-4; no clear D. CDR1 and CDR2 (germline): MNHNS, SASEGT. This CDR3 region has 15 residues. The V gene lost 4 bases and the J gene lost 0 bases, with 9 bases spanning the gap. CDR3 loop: CASSGRSATNEKLFF. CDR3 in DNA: TGTGCCAGCAGTGGAAGGAGTGCAACTAATGAAAAACTGTTTTTT.

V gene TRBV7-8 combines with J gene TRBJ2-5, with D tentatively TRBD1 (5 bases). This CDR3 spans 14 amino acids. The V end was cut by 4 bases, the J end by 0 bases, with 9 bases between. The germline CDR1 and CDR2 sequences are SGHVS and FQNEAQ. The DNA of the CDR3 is TGTGCCAGCAGCTCTGCAGGGTACCAAGAGACCCAGTACTTC. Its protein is CASSSAGYQETQYF. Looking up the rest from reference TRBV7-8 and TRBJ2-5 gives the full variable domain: GAGVSQSPRYKVAKRGQDVALRCDPISGHVSLFWYQQALGQGPEFLTYFQNEAQLDKSGLPSDRFFAERPEGSVSTLKIQRTQQEDSAVYLCASSSAGYQETQYFGPGTRLLVL.

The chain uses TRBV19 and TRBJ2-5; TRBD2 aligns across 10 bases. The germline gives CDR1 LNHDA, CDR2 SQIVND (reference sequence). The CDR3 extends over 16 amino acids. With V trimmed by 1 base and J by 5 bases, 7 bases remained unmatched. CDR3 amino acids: CASSIASGGPTETQYF. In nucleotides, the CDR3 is TGTGCCAGTAGTATAGCTAGCGGGGGCCCCACGGAGACCCAGTACTTC.

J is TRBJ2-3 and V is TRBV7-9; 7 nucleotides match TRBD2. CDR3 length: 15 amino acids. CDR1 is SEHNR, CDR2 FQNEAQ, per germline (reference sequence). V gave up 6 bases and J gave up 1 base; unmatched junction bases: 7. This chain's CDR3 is CASSKAGFGTDTQYF. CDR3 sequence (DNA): TGTGCCAGCAGTAAAGCGGGATTTGGCACAGATACGCAGTATTTT.

CDR3 sequence (DNA): TGTGCCATCAGTGTGGCCGATATGAACACTGAAGCTTTCTTT. Its protein product is CAISVADMNTEAFF. This chain links TRBV10-3 with TRBJ1-1; D is ambiguous. Germline values: CDR1 ENHRY, CDR2 SYGVKD. Trimming shortened V by 4 bases and J by 0 bases, and 9 bases separated the two germline ends. There are 14 residues in the CDR3.

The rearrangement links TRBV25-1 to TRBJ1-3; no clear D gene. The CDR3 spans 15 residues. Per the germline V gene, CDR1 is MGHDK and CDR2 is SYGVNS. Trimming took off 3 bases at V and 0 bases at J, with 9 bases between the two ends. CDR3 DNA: TGTGCCAGCAGTGAGGGCCACCTCTCTGGAAACACCATATATTTT. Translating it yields CASSEGHLSGNTIYF.

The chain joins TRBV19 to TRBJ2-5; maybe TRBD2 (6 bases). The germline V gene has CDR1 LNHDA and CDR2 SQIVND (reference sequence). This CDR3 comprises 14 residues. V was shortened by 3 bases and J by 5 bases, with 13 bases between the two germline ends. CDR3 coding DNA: TGTGCCAGTAGTATTACGGGAGCGGAGGAGACCCAGTACTTC. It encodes CASSITGAEETQYF.

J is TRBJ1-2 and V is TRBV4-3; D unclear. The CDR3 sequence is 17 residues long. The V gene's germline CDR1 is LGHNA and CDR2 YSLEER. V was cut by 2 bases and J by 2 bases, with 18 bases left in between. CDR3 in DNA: TGCGCCAGCAGCCAATCCATTGGAGGCAGCCACAACTATGGCTACACCTTC. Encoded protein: CASSQSIGGSHNYGYTF.

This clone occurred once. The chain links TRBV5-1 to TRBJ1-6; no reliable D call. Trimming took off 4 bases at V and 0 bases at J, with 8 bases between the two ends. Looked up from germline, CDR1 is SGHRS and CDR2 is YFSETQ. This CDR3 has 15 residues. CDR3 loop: CASSLQSSYNSPLHF. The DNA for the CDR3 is TGCGCCAGCAGCCTACAGAGCTCCTATAATTCACCCCTCCACTTT.

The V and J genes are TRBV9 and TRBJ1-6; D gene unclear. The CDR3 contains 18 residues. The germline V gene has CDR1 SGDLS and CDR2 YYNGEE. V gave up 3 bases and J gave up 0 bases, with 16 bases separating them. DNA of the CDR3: TGTGCCAGCAGCGCTACCGGCGGCAAGAGCTCCTATAATTCACCCCTCCACTTT. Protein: CASSATGGKSSYNSPLHF.

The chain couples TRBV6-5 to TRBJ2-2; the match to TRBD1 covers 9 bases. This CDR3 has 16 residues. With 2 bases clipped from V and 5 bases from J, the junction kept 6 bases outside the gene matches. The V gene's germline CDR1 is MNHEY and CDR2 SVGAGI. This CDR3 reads CASSYLGQGRTGELFF. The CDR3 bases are TGTGCCAGCAGTTACCTCGGACAGGGGCGAACCGGGGAGCTGTTTTTT.

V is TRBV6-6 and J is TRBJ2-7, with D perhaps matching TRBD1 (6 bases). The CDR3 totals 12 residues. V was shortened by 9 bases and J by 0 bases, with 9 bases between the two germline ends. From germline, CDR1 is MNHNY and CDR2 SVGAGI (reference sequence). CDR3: CASTGFSYEQYF. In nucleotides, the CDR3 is TGTGCCAGTACAGGGTTCTCCTACGAGCAGTACTTC.

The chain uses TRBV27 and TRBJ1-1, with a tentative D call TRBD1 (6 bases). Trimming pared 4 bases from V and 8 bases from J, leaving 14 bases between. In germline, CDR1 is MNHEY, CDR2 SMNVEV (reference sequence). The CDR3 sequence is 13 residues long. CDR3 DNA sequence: TGTGCCAGCAGTTATGACCGGGACAAGGAAGCTTTCTTT. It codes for CASSYDRDKEAFF.

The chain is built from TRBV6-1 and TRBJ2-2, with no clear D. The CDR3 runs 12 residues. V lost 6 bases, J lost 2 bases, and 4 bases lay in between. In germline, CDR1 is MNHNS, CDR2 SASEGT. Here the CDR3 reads CASSYNTGELFF. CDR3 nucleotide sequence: TGTGCCAGCAGCTACAACACCGGGGAGCTGTTTTTT.

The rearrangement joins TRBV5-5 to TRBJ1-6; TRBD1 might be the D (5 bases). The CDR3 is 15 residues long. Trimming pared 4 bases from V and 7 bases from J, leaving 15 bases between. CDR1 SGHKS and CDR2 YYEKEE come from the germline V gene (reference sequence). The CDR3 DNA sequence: TGTGCCAGCAGCGTAGGACCTCAGGGAAATTCACCCCTCCACTTT. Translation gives CASSVGPQGNSPLHF.